This TCR beta chain was obtained from a study of cytomegalovirus exposure and HLA in healthy donors (dated by TCRdb to 2015 to 2018). About the investigation overall: According to an earlier analysis of several hundred of the donors, 150 million to 200 million T cells yielded 90 million to 130 million unique TCR beta sequences and 276 Gb of sequence data. In the later analysis, no new phenotypic data were used to find candidate immune exposures; instead, reliance was placed on TCR beta sequences and their occurrence across donors. The aim of the study was to test whether cataloging public T cell receptors could identify signatures of past pathogen exposure. Every repertoire in the discovery cohort had been generated on one and the same sequencing platform. In a later genetic analysis, genome-wide SNP genotypes for about three fifths of the roughly 670 donors were used, and that subset was treated as a discovery cohort. The number of typed donors differed by locus: about 620-640 for A, B, C, DRB1 and DQB1; some 500 for DQA1; approximately 600 for DPA1; and roughly 470 for DPB1. Alongside the repertoire data, information on donor age, sex, ethnicity and CMV serostatus was compiled. Five DR-DQ haplotypes were handled as single units for association and clustering, since linkage in the cohort was strong. In an earlier analysis of roughly 580 of the donors, high-throughput TCR beta sequencing was used to judge whether each TCR beta V gene segment behaved as functional or pseudogenic. HLA typing covered class I and class II loci at four-digit resolution. In addition to the first cohort of around 670 subjects, a separate validation cohort of approximately 130 different subjects was used. An early release that covered some 630 HLA-typed donors contained around 330 gigabases of sequencing data and tens of millions of unique TCR sequences. The study profiled the T cell repertoires of 500 to 800 subjects by immunosequencing and related them to cytomegalovirus serostatus. High-throughput TCR immunosequencing, statistical association of individual TCRs with disease status, and machine learning were combined to predict cytomegalovirus infection status. Of the roughly 400 genotyped donors, 81% were placed in the genetic ancestry cluster associated with self-reported Caucasian donors. Across 398 genotyped donors of the cohort, an average of about 240,000 unique TCR beta nucleotide sequences per donor were sequenced, and roughly a sixth of those sequences were non-productive. In a later analysis, previously published TCR beta repertoires from 550 to 750 donors were re-analyzed and high-resolution HLA genotyping was added so that TCR occurrence patterns could be studied. The paper's findings and limits, for the study overall: An earlier analysis of approximately 600 of the donors showed that most TCR beta V segments appeared in productive rearrangements either about 87% or about 30% of the time, which broadly matched IMGT annotations. Presence/absence analyses assumed roughly uniform sequencing depth across donors, an assumption that may not hold. An association between a missense DCLRE1C variant and V-gene and J-gene trimming of TCR beta chains was found in a later genetic analysis and replicated in an independent cohort. In a later analysis, several top co-occurrence clusters were reported to appear linked to parvovirus B19, influenza, CMV and Epstein-Barr virus. In both the original and validation cohorts, the classifier was reported to diagnose cytomegalovirus status with high specificity and sensitivity. A further reported finding was that TCR beta sequences accurately predicted the HLA-A and HLA-B alleles for most subjects in the first cohort. Linkage disequilibrium might explain the correlated functional status among segregating V segments, but an unknown experimental factor could not be ruled out. Some IMGT-functional V segments, including TRBV6-2 and TRBV6-3, could not be distinguished by the 87-base-pair reads and were therefore excluded. According to a later analysis, most CMV-associated TCR beta chains appeared to be HLA-restricted, and the HLA associations seemed to be driven largely by CMV exposure. In a later genetic analysis, fewer N-insertions in productive TCRs were reported among donors in an Asian-associated ancestry cluster than the 666-donor mean. This cohort had only TCR beta chains sequenced, and the lack of alpha or paired-chain data limited which features could be detected. In vitro tests confirmed that three of the cytomegalovirus-associated TCR beta chains recognize cytomegalovirus antigens. The authors suggested that the approach could potentially be generalized to other disease states and immunological phenotypes. A cluster of highly shared sequence variants was judged likely to represent a technical artifact of the sequencing pipeline. Assigning TCR associations to individual alleles was difficult when HLA alleles, especially DR and DQ, strongly co-occurred. Because HLA typing was unavailable for some donors at each locus, only the typed subset was used in association tests. A total of fewer than 200 TCR beta chains were listed by the study as associated with cytomegalovirus. Across donors, most TCR sequences were observed very rarely, whereas some public TCRs were present in many individuals. A later analysis found that TCR association rates varied across HLA loci, with DRB1 alleles showing the most associated TCRs and HLA-C alleles the fewest. Because counts were too low, roughly 17 rarely observed V segments, including chromosome 9 orphons, were left out of the earlier analysis of some 640 of the donors. In a later analysis, over 15,000 TCR beta sequences were associated with specific HLA alleles at a false discovery rate of 0.05. CMV serostatus was the only immune exposure information available for the cohort. Compared with equally common non-associated chains, HLA-associated TCR beta chains in a later analysis were more clonally expanded and had lower generation probabilities.

The method was the immunoSEQ multiplex PCR assay. The multiplex PCR relied on a mix of 60 forward primers for TCR Vbeta segments and 13 reverse primers for TCR Jbeta segments. Amplification of the CDR3 region of rearranged TCR beta genes was performed with a multiplex PCR assay on genomic DNA. The amplified TCR beta libraries were sequenced on the Illumina HiSeq System as 87-base-pair reads. The study's own analysis went as follows. Across the 500 to 750 repertoires, a later analysis counted 80 million or so unique TCR beta chains, around 10 million of which were shared by at least two donors. To remove PCR and sequencing errors, raw reads were error-corrected and collapsed into unique sequences using a nearest-neighbor algorithm that merged closely related sequences. V, D and J gene segments were assigned by aligning CDR3 sequences to IMGT reference sequences. For a sequence to be retained, a match of at least six nucleotides to both a V gene segment and a J gene segment was required. A rearrangement was called productive if the CDR3 had no stop codons and remained in frame with V and J, and every other rearrangement was called non-productive. CDR3 was defined by IMGT convention, running from the second conserved V-encoded cysteine to the conserved J-encoded phenylalanine. Sequences without an unambiguous match to a single V gene segment were excluded from the earlier analysis of about 630 of the donors. In an earlier analysis of 587 of the donors, V segments were called functional above 56.7% productive rearrangements and were called segregating when the between-donor standard deviation exceeded 5%. To diagnose cytomegalovirus status from the catalog of TCR beta chain sequences, a statistical classification framework was built. A later analysis assigned V and J genes by comparing TCR nucleotide sequences with IMGT/GENE-DB human TR gene sequences. The TCRdist pipeline was used in a later analysis to assign CDR3 sequences and most-parsimonious VDJ recombination scenarios. In a later analysis, each TCR beta chain was defined by its CDR3 amino acid sequence together with its V-gene family, and reads lacking a unique V-gene family were excluded. In a later analysis, 500 to 700 highly shared, low-generation-probability nucleotide sequences were removed to address suspected cross-contamination and a sequencing artifact. For each public chain, a later analysis derived a clonal expansion index from normalized ranks of inferred template counts within each repertoire. In a later analysis, generation probabilities were computed using a VDJ recombination model fitted to out-of-frame rearrangements, and the results were checked against IGoR. In a later analysis, TCR-TCR, TCR-HLA and TCR-CMV co-occurrence was scored with hypergeometric tests, and a repertoire-size bias correction was applied to TCR pairs. A later analysis estimated false discovery rates by permuting HLA or CMV assignments 20 times. In a later analysis, co-occurring TCRs were grouped using DBSCAN, and TCRdist sequence similarity was added for clustering within HLA-allele-positive subsets. Co-occurrence clustering excluded repertoires with fewer than 30,000 or more than 120,000 public chains, plus five with anomalous nucleotide sharing. Sourced from immuneACCESS, this table was stored by TCRdb with only in-frame sequences that have V and J called. A share of the clones is absent; for the studies checked, an unresolved V gene accounts for under half, and the remainder has no known explanation. The DNA was the basis for D and trimming; V, J and clone size are from that table. Across this sample there are about 83,000 clones, with roughly 79% seen only once. The top ten constitute around 1.8% of the sample.

In total, about 650 healthy bone marrow donors made up the cohort. At the time of sampling, all cohort members were nominally healthy, though unrecorded immune exposures were likely present. The donor was CMV seronegative and belonged to the group of over 300 seronegative cohort members. Each donor provided a peripheral blood sample, and peripheral blood mononuclear cells were used for TCR beta sequencing. The Qiagen DNeasy Blood Extraction Kit was used to extract genomic DNA from the blood cell samples. Regarding this clone: Its antigen specificity is not known. It has no much larger one-base neighbor in the sample; base qualities were not kept.

CDR3 length: 15 amino acids, cysteine to phenylalanine. Of all the DNA, just the CDR3 is kept, 45 bases in frame from base 1. Trimmed from V: 3 bases; trimmed from J: 3 bases; junction bases lacking a gene match: 5. CDR1 and CDR2, looked up from the germline V gene, are MDHEN and SYDVKM. The chain was built from TRBV28 and TRBJ1-5; 7 central bases correspond to TRBD1. The receptor comes from a woman in her thirties in good health and CMV-seronegative. The specimen was PBMCs. CDR3 sequence: CASSFYRGLNQPQHF. The nucleotide sequence is TGTGCCAGCAGTTTCTACAGGGGTCTCAATCAGCCCCAGCATTTT.